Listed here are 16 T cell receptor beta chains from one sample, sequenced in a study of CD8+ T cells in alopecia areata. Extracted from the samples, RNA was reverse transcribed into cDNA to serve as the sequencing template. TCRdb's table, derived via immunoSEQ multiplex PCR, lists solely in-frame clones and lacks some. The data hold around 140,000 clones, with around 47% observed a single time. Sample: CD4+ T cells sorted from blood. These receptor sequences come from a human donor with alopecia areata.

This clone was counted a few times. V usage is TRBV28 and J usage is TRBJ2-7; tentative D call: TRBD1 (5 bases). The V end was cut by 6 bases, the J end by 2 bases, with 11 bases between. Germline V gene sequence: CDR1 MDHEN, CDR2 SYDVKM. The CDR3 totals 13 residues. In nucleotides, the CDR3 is TGTGCCAGCAGAACAGGTTCCCCCTACGAGCAGTACTTC. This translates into CASRTGSPYEQYF.

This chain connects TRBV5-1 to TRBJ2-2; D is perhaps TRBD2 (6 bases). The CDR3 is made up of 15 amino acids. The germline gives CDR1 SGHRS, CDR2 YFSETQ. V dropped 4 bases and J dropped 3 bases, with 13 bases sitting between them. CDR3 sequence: CASSRLVRDTGELFF. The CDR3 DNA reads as TGCGCCAGCAGCCGACTAGTTCGGGACACCGGGGAGCTGTTTTTT.

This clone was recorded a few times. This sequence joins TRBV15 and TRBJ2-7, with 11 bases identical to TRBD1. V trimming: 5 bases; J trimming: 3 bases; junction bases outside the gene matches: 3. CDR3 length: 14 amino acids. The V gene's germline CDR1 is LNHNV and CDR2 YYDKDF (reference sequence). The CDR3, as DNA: TGTGCCACCAGCCGGGACAGGGGGAACTACGAGCAGTACTTC. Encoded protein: CATSRDRGNYEQYF. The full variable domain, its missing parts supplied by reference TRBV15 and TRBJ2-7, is DAMVIQNPRYQVTQFGKPVTLSCSQTLNHNVMYWYQQKSSQAPKLLFHYYDKDFNNEADTPDNFQSRRPNTSFCFLDIRSPGLGDTAMYLCATSRDRGNYEQYFGPGTRLTVT.

The CDR3 DNA reads TGTGCCAGCAGTCAACAGGGGGACTATGGCTACACCTTC. Translating it yields CASSQQGDYGYTF. The rearrangement uses TRBV2 and TRBJ1-2; 8 nucleotides line up with TRBD1. Germline CDR1 and CDR2: SNHLY and FYNNEI. After removal of 5 bases from V and 3 bases from J, the junction contained 2 bases not matched to a gene. The CDR3 sequence is 13 residues long.

The DNA for the CDR3 is TGTGCCAGCAGTTTCCCGCCCCCCGGGGAAAATGAGCAGTTCTTC. Protein sequence: CASSFPPPGENEQFF. The chain recombines TRBV28 with TRBJ2-1; a possible D gene is TRBD2 (5 bases). The CDR3 consists of 15 residues. The V gene lost 3 bases and the J gene lost 7 bases, with 16 bases spanning the gap. Germline V gene sequence: CDR1 MDHEN, CDR2 SYDVKM.

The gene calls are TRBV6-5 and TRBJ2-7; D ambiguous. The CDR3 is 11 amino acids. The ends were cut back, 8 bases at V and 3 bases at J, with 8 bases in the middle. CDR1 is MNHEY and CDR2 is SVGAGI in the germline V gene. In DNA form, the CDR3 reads TGTGCCAGCCAGAACCTCTACGAGCAGTACTTC. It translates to CASQNLYEQYF.

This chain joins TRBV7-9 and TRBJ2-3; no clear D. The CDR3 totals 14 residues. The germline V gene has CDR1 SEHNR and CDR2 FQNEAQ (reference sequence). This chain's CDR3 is CAEAYGQSTDTQYF. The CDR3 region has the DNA TGTGCAGAAGCTTATGGGCAGTCCACAGATACGCAGTATTTT. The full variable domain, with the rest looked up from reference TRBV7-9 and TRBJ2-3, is DTGVSQNPRHKITKRGQNVTFRCDPISEHNRLYWYRQTLGQGPEFLTYFQNEAQLEKSRLLSDRFSAERPKGSFSTLEIQRTEQGDSAMYLCAEAYGQSTDTQYFGPGTRLTVL.

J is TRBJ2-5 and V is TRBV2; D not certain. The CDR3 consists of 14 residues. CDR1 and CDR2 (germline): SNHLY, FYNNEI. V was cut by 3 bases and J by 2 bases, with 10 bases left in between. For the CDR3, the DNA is TGTGCCAGCAGTGATCGATCAGGTCAAGAGACCCAGTACTTC. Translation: CASSDRSGQETQYF.

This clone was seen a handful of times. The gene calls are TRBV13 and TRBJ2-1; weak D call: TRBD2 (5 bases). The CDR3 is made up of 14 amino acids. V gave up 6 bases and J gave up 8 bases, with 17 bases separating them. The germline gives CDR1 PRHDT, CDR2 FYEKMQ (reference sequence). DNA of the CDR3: TGTGCCAGCAGAACCCGGGGTTTCAACGATGAGCAGTTCTTC. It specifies CASRTRGFNDEQFF.

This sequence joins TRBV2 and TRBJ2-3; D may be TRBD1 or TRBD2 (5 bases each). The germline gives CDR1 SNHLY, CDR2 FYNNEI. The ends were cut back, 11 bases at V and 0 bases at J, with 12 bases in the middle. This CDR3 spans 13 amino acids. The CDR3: CAGRDGSTDTQYF. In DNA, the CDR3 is TGTGCCGGCCGGGACGGTAGCACAGATACGCAGTATTTT. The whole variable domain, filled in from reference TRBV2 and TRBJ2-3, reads EPEVTQTPSHQVTQMGQEVILRCVPISNHLYFYWYRQILGQKVEFLVSFYNNEISEKSEIFDDQFSVERPDGSNFTLKIRSTKLEDSAMYFCAGRDGSTDTQYFGPGTRLTVL.

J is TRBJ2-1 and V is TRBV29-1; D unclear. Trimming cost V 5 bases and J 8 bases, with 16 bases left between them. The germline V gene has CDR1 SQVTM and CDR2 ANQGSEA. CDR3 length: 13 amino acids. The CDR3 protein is CSVPSGGMDEQFF. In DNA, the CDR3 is TGCAGCGTTCCATCGGGCGGCATGGATGAGCAGTTCTTC.

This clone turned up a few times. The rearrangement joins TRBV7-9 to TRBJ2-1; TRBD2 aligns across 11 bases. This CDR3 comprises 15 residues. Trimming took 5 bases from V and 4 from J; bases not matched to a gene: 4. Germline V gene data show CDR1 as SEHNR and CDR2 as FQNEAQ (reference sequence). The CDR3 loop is CASSPGTSGYNEQFF. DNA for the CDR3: TGTGCCAGCAGCCCCGGGACTAGCGGTTACAATGAGCAGTTCTTC.

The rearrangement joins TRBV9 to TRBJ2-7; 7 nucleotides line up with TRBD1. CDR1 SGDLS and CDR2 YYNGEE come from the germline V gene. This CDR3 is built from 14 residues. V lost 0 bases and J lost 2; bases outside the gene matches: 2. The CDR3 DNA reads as TGTGCCAGCAGCGTAGACGGACAGGCCTACGAGCAGTACTTC. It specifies CASSVDGQAYEQYF.

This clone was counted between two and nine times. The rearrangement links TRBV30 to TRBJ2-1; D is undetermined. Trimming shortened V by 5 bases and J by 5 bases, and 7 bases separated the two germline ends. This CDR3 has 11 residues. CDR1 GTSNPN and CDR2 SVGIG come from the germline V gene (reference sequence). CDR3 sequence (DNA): TGTGCCTGGGGGCTGGACAATGAGCAGTTCTTC. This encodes CAWGLDNEQFF.

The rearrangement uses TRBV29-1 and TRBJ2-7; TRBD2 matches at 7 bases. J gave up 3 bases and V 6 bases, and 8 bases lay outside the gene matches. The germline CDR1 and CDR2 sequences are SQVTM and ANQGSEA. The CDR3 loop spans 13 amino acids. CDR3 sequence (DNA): TGCAGCGTAGAGAGTGGCGGGAGCTACGAGCAGTACTTC. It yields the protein CSVESGGSYEQYF.

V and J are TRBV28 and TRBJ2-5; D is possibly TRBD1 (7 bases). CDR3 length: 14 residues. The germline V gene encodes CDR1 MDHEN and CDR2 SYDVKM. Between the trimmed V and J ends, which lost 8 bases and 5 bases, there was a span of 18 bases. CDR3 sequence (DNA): TGTGCCAGCGGTCCAGGGGGGATTCGGGAGACCCAGTACTTC. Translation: CASGPGGIRETQYF.